These 23 T cell receptor beta chains were sequenced from one sample in a study of PD-1 blockade in mismatch repair-deficient tumors. Profiled with immunoSEQ multiplex PCR; TCRdb holds only in-frame clones, not every one. Of approximately 130,000 clones listed, 85% to 90% are singletons. Sample: peripheral blood, taken 44 weeks after starting pembrolizumab. The receptor set was obtained from an adult with mismatch repair-deficient cancer.

The chain is built from TRBV6-1 and TRBJ2-7, with unresolved D. The V gene lost 5 bases and the J gene lost 6 bases, with 14 bases spanning the gap. The CDR3 has 13 residues. Germline loops: CDR1 MNHNS, CDR2 SASEGT. The CDR3 DNA reads TGTGCCAGCAGTCTCTGGGTTCGATTCGAGCAGTACTTC. It is translated as CASSLWVRFEQYF.

V usage is TRBV6-1 and J usage is TRBJ2-1, with D possibly matching TRBD2 (6 bases). The germline CDR1 and CDR2 sequences are MNHNS and SASEGT. The CDR3 contains 13 residues. Deletions cut 10 bases from V and 9 bases from J, with 19 bases between. The CDR3 bases are TGTGCCACCCGGGAGAGGGTAATACGTGAGCAGTTCTTC. Amino acid sequence: CATRERVIREQFF.

This chain connects TRBV19 to TRBJ2-7, with 10 bases identical to TRBD1. This CDR3 has 15 amino acids. Per the germline V gene, CDR1 is LNHDA and CDR2 is SQIVND (reference sequence). V shed 3 bases, J shed 7 bases, and the junction held 9 bases outside the gene matches. The CDR3 nucleotides are TGTGCCAGTAGTATCCCGGGACAGGGGCTCGGGGAGCAGTACTTC. It encodes CASSIPGQGLGEQYF.

In DNA, the CDR3 is TGTGCCAGCAGTTTAACCGAGCAGTACTTC. Translated, it gives CASSLTEQYF. This chain connects TRBV28 to TRBJ2-7; D remains ambiguous. Germline lookup yields CDR1 MDHEN and CDR2 SYDVKM. The CDR3 covers 10 residues. The V end lost 2 bases, the J end lost 6 bases, and 2 bases lay between the germline ends. Looking up the rest from reference TRBV28 and TRBJ2-7 gives the full variable domain: DVKVTQSSRYLVKRTGEKVFLECVQDMDHENMFWYRQDPGLGLRLIYFSYDVKMKEKGDIPEGYSVSREKKERFSLILESASTNQTSMYLCASSLTEQYFGPGTRLTVT.

The chain recombines TRBV13 with TRBJ2-1; TRBD2 agrees at 7 bases. The junction had 12 bases not matched to a gene; V was cut back by 5 bases and J by 8 bases. CDR1 is PRHDT and CDR2 is FYEKMQ in the germline V gene (reference sequence). The CDR3 length is 15 residues. The CDR3 here is CASSLTSRGWDEQFF. The CDR3 DNA is TGTGCCAGCAGCCTGACTAGCCGGGGGTGGGATGAGCAGTTCTTC.

V is TRBV2 and J is TRBJ2-4; TRBD1 aligns across 10 bases. V was clipped by 4 bases and J by 1 base; unmatched bases: 13. This CDR3 comprises 19 residues. Looked up from germline, CDR1 is SNHLY and CDR2 is FYNNEI. The CDR3: CASSVGDRGSSRAKNIQYF. The CDR3 nucleotides are TGTGCCAGCAGTGTGGGGGACAGGGGTTCATCAAGGGCCAAAAACATTCAGTACTTC.

The rearrangement links TRBV5-1 to TRBJ2-1; D ambiguous. Germline loops: CDR1 SGHRS, CDR2 YFSETQ. V lost 3 bases, J lost 4 bases, and 5 bases lay in between. This CDR3 comprises 12 residues. CDR3 coding DNA: TGCGCCAGCAGCTCTACATACAATGAGCAGTTCTTC. Translating it yields CASSSTYNEQFF.

J is TRBJ2-1 and V is TRBV19; either TRBD1 or TRBD2 may fit D (7 bases each). This CDR3 spans 14 amino acids. Trimming removed 10 bases from V and 2 bases from J, with 15 bases in between. CDR1 and CDR2 (germline): LNHDA, SQIVND (reference sequence). As DNA, the CDR3 is TGTGCCACCCAGGGGGGGACTACCTACAATGAGCAGTTCTTC. Its translation is CATQGGTTYNEQFF.

The CDR3 nucleotides read TGTGCCAGCAGCCCCCACCAACTAGCGGGAGACTACGAGCAGTACTTC. This gives the protein CASSPHQLAGDYEQYF. The chain has TRBV21-1 and TRBJ2-7; the D call in the table, TRBD2, was not verified against the DNA. TRBV21-1 has pseudogene status. The CDR3 has 16 residues.

CDR3 protein: CASSLDTDTQYF. The CDR3 nucleotides are TGTGCCAGCAGCTTGGACACAGATACGCAGTATTTT. The chain carries TRBV7-2 and TRBJ2-3; no definite D call. The germline V and J ends were trimmed by 3 bases and 2 bases, with 3 bases remaining between them. The germline gives CDR1 SGHTA, CDR2 FQGNSA. The CDR3 is made up of 12 amino acids.

The chain joins TRBV6-1 to TRBJ2-3; D is perhaps TRBD2 (6 bases). Trimming removed 2 bases from V and 3 bases from J, with 6 bases in between. Germline V lookup: CDR1 MNHNS, CDR2 SASEGT. The CDR3 is made up of 13 amino acids. For the CDR3, the DNA is TGTGCCAGCAGTGAACGGGAGACAGATACGCAGTATTTT. Its translation: CASSERETDTQYF.

The rearrangement joins TRBV11-2 to TRBJ1-2; D possibly corresponds to TRBD1 (6 bases). CDR3 length equals 15 residues. Germline CDR1 is SGHAT and CDR2 is FQNNGV. V was shortened by 3 bases and J by 5 bases, with 16 bases between the two germline ends. The CDR3 DNA follows: TGTGCCAGCAGCTTTGGGCAGGGGCACGGATATGGCTACACCTTC. It codes for CASSFGQGHGYGYTF.

The rearrangement links TRBV9 to TRBJ2-1; weak D call: TRBD2 (6 bases). Germline V gene data show CDR1 as SGDLS and CDR2 as YYNGEE. The CDR3 consists of 13 residues. Trimming cost V 2 bases and J 10 bases, with 13 bases left between them. CDR3 region: CASSVSPLAEQFF. The CDR3 DNA reads as TGTGCCAGCAGCGTTTCACCCCTAGCGGAGCAGTTCTTC. The entire variable domain, with the rest obtained from reference TRBV9 and TRBJ2-1, is as follows: DSGVTQTPKHLITATGQRVTLRCSPRSGDLSVYWYQQSLDQGLQFLIQYYNGEERAKGNILERFSAQQFPDLHSELNLSSLELGDSALYFCASSVSPLAEQFFGPGTRLTVL.

This chain's CDR3 is CATRVGTGGFLSTDTQYF. Here the CDR3 DNA reads TGTGCCACCAGGGTGGGCACAGGGGGCTTTTTAAGCACAGATACGCAGTATTTT. The V call is TRBV15, the J call TRBJ2-3; 9 nucleotides align to TRBD1. This CDR3 comprises 18 residues. Germline V gives CDR1 LNHNV, CDR2 YYDKDF (reference sequence). The junction had 13 bases not matched to a gene; V was cut back by 6 bases and J by 0 bases.

This chain joins TRBV6-5 and TRBJ2-2; D unresolved. The CDR3 runs 16 residues. With 0 bases removed from V and 2 bases from J, the gap between germline ends came to 10 bases. The V gene's germline CDR1 is MNHEY and CDR2 SVGAGI. CDR3 in amino acids: CASSYSSEVNTGELFF. DNA for the CDR3: TGTGCCAGCAGTTACTCTTCCGAGGTTAACACCGGGGAGCTGTTTTTT.

The V gene is TRBV27, the J gene TRBJ2-1; D unresolved. Trimming took 4 bases from V and 4 from J, leaving 8 bases between them. The germline CDR1 and CDR2 sequences are MNHEY and SMNVEV (reference sequence). This CDR3 has 13 amino acids. The CDR3 coding sequence is TGTGCCAGCAGTTCCCTAACTTACAATGAGCAGTTCTTC. Translated, it gives CASSSLTYNEQFF.

The chain recombines TRBV5-1 with TRBJ1-1, with a tentative D call TRBD1 (5 bases). The germline V and J ends were trimmed by 0 bases and 5 bases, with 11 bases remaining between them. Per germline, CDR1 SGHRS and CDR2 YFSETQ. There are 14 residues in the CDR3. The CDR3, as DNA: TGCGCCAGCAGCTTGGGACAGTCGGGGACTGAAGCTTTCTTT. Residues: CASSLGQSGTEAFF.

This clone was detected once. V usage is TRBV7-9 and J usage is TRBJ1-1; perhaps TRBD1 as D (5 bases). CDR3 length equals 16 residues. V lost 5 bases, J lost 0 bases, and 16 bases lay in between. Germline lookup yields CDR1 SEHNR and CDR2 FQNEAQ (reference sequence). The CDR3 DNA sequence: TGTGCCAGCAGCCAAGGGCAGGGAACGGTGAACACTGAAGCTTTCTTT. This gives the protein CASSQGQGTVNTEAFF.

V and J are TRBV7-9 and TRBJ1-1, with TRBD1 matching 7 bases. The CDR3 length is 16 residues. V shed 3 bases and J 1 base; nucleotides not matched to a gene: 8. The germline gives CDR1 SEHNR, CDR2 FQNEAQ (reference sequence). The DNA of the CDR3 is TGTGCCAGCAGCTTGGGGACAGCAACTCAGAACACTGAAGCTTTCTTT. Protein product: CASSLGTATQNTEAFF. The full variable domain, with the rest looked up from reference TRBV7-9 and TRBJ1-1, is DTGVSQNPRHKITKRGQNVTFRCDPISEHNRLYWYRQTLGQGPEFLTYFQNEAQLEKSRLLSDRFSAERPKGSFSTLEIQRTEQGDSAMYLCASSLGTATQNTEAFFGQGTRLTVV.

The chain employs TRBV7-9 and TRBJ1-2; 8 bases line up with TRBD1. Germline V CDR1 and CDR2: SEHNR, FQNEAQ (reference sequence). V lost 3 bases, J lost 0 bases, and 9 bases stayed unmatched. This CDR3 has 17 residues. The CDR3 coding sequence is TGTGCCAGCAGCTTGTGGAGGACAGGGTCAGCTAACTATGGCTACACCTTC. Translation: CASSLWRTGSANYGYTF.

This clone was detected only a few times. The CDR3 sequence: CAWSGRAYYGYTF. CDR3 nucleotides: TGTGCCTGGAGTGGGCGGGCCTACTATGGCTACACCTTC. The genes are TRBV30 and TRBJ1-2; D gene ambiguous. The CDR3 is 13 residues long. The germline V gene encodes CDR1 GTSNPN and CDR2 SVGIG (reference sequence). V was trimmed by 1 base and J by 3 bases, leaving 9 bases between them.

V and J are TRBV7-9 and TRBJ2-1; 8 bases match TRBD2. The CDR3 loop spans 14 amino acids. V lost 5 bases to trimming and J lost 12 bases; unmatched junction nucleotides: 12. Germline V gene data show CDR1 as SEHNR and CDR2 as FQNEAQ (reference sequence). CDR3 loop: CASSRPAGGAGQFF. Written as DNA, the CDR3 is TGTGCCAGCAGCCGTCCCGCGGGAGGCGCCGGGCAGTTCTTC.

This clone was observed a few times. Germline and junction disagree at one end, which may indicate a read error. The CDR3 reads CASTYGGGYGYTF. The CDR3 DNA is TGTGCCAGCACTTACGGGGGGGGCTATGGCTACACCTTC. The chain carries TRBV6-5 and TRBJ1-2; D possibly corresponds to TRBD1 (5 bases). This CDR3 spans 13 amino acids. The germline V gene has CDR1 MNHEY and CDR2 SVGAGI.